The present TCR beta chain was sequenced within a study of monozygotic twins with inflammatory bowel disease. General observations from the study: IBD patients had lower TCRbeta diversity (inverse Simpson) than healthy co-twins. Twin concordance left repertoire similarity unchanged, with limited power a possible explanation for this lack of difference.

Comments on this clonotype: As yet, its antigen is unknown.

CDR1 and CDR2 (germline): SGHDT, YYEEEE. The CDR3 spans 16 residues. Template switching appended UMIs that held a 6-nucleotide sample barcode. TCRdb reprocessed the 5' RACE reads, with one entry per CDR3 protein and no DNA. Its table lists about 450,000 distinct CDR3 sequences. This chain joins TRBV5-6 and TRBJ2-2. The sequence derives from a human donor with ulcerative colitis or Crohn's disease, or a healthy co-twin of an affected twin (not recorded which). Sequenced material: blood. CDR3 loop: CASSLRRIYEAGELFF. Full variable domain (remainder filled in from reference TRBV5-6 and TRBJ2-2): DAGVTQSPTHLIKTRGQQVTLRCSPKSGHDTVSWYQQALGQGPQFIFQYYEEEERQRGNFPDRFSGHQFPNYSSELNVNALLLGDSALYLCASSLRRIYEAGELFFGEGSRLTVL.